This T cell receptor (beta chain) is drawn from a study of cytomegalovirus exposure and HLA in healthy donors. Study summary: Within the Caucasian-associated ancestry cluster were approximately 77% of the roughly 400 genotyped donors. General study points: Upon later analysis, HLA-associated TCR beta chains proved more clonally expanded than other, equally common chains.

Both 60 Vbeta primers and 13 Jbeta primers went into the PCR. Here immunoSEQ multiplex PCR was the method, and the copy in TCRdb shows in-frame clones only, minus some. The repertoire consists of approximately 150,000 clones, with almost 80% occurring once and the leading ten covering approximately 6.3%. Worth noting for this clone: Its antigen is currently unknown.

The sequence was obtained from a man in his forties in good health and CMV-seropositive. Sample: PBMCs.

CDR3 in DNA: TGCGCCAGCAGCTTGGGGCTCGGGGACTTCGAATACAATGAGCAGTTCTTC. Protein: CASSLGLGDFEYNEQFF. This chain links TRBV5-1 with TRBJ2-1; a possible D gene is TRBD2 (6 bases). V was cut by 0 bases and J by 4 bases, with 17 bases left in between. This CDR3 region has 17 residues. Germline loops: CDR1 SGHRS, CDR2 YFSETQ.